This entry lists 6 T cell receptor beta chains sequenced from one sample in a study of T-cell reconstitution after alpha-beta-depleted transplantation in children. For TCRbeta, the library was prepared with unique molecular identifiers. TCRdb called the PCR reads again in MiXCR, with one record for every CDR3 protein. Of under 750,000 distinct CDR3 sequences in the sample, under 30% are singletons; the top ten hold roughly 15%. The sequenced sample was PBMCs, mostly from graft donor cells, obtained 360 days after TCRalphabeta/CD19-depleted stem cell transplant. All receptors come from a boy in the first two years of life who had a stem cell transplant for acute myeloid leukemia, so the T cells may come from the graft donor.

In its sample, this clonotype was seen a few times. The rearrangement links TRBV20-1 to TRBJ1-5; D ambiguous. V gave up 6 bases and J gave up 4 bases, with 16 bases separating them. The CDR3 has 14 amino acids. CDR1 is DFQATT, CDR2 SNEGSKA, per germline (reference sequence). The DNA for the CDR3 is TGCAGTGCGCCCCGGGAGTTTCGTAATCAGCCCCAGCATTTT. Its translation: CSAPREFRNQPQHF.

At least ten counts were recorded for this clonotype. The chain joins TRBV6-2 or TRBV6-3 to TRBJ2-7; D not certain. Germline-derived CDR1 and CDR2 are MNHEY and SVGEGT. Trimming removed 0 bases from V and 0 bases from J, with 6 bases in between. The CDR3 length is 14 residues. The CDR3 loop is CASSYSGFSYEQYF. The DNA for the CDR3 is TGTGCCAGCAGTTACTCAGGCTTCTCCTACGAGCAGTACTTC.

This clonotype was detected many times. V gene TRBV6-5 combines with J gene TRBJ1-1, with D possibly TRBD1 on 6 matching bases. V lost 2 bases, J lost 1 base, and 14 bases lay in between. Per the germline V gene, CDR1 is MNHEY and CDR2 is SVGAGI. The CDR3 covers 16 residues. The CDR3 region is CASSYGTHTRNTEAFF. DNA for the CDR3: TGTGCCAGCAGTTACGGGACACACACCCGGAACACTGAAGCTTTCTTT.

This clonotype was found many times. The gene calls are TRBV12-3 or TRBV12-4 and TRBJ2-2, with unresolved D. There are 11 residues in the CDR3. The CDR3 sequence is CVAGVGGELFF. CDR3 sequence (DNA): TGTGTTGCTGGGGTTGGCGGGGAGCTGTTTTTT.

This clonotype was seen more than once but under ten times. V usage is TRBV20-1 and J usage is TRBJ2-5, with 7 bases matching TRBD2. Germline-derived CDR1 and CDR2 are DFQATT and SNEGSKA (reference sequence). J gave up 1 base and V 2 bases, and 4 bases lay outside the gene matches. The CDR3 contains 14 residues. DNA for the CDR3: TGCAGTGCTAGATCGTCTAGCGGCCAAGAGACCCAGTACTTC. Protein sequence: CSARSSSGQETQYF.

V and J are TRBV24-1 and TRBJ2-7; TRBD1 aligns across 9 bases. Losses at the gene ends were 2 bases for V and 4 bases for J; bases not matched to a gene: 5. In germline, CDR1 is KGHDR, CDR2 SFDVKD. The CDR3 has 15 amino acids. CDR3 sequence reads: CATSDWTGDNYEQYV. The CDR3 nucleotides read TGTGCCACCAGTGATTGGACAGGGGACAATTACGAGCAGTACGTC.